The rows below give T cell receptor beta chains drawn from one sample of a study of early T cells in non-severe SARS-CoV-2 infection. TCRdb independently ran MiXCR on the 5' RACE reads; one entry per CDR3 protein. This table holds 90,000 to 100,000 distinct CDR3 sequences, about 13% found once. The specimen was whole blood. The receptors were gathered from an adult who was a healthcare worker with PCR-confirmed SARS-CoV-2 infection or an uninfected control (not recorded which). Both conserved end residues are part of each CDR3. D genes are given only for firm matches. For some rows the clone size is stated as once, few or many, or as a class when expanded; others skip it.

V gene	D gene	J gene	clone size	CDR3 DNA	CDR3 protein
TRBV7-9	NA	TRBJ1-1	few	TGTGCCAGCAGCTTCGCAGAAAAAGGAGAAGCTTTCTTT	CASSFAEKGEAFF
TRBV13	TRBD1	TRBJ1-1	NA	TGTGCCAGCAGCCGCGGACAGGGGTTCACTGAAGCTTTCTTT	CASSRGQGFTEAFF
TRBV5-1	TRBD1	TRBJ2-3	many	TGCGCCAGCAGCTTGGCGGGACAGCGCACGGGGACAGATACGCAGTATTTT	CASSLAGQRTGTDTQYF
TRBV6-4	NA	TRBJ1-5	few	TGTGCCAGCAGTCCCTCCCGGGCCCGGAATCAGCCCCAGCATTTT	CASSPSRARNQPQHF
TRBV6-6	TRBD2	TRBJ2-3	few	TGTGCCAGCAGTTACGCTGCGGGGGGCGCCACAGATACGCAGTATTTT	CASSYAAGGATDTQYF
TRBV12-3/TRBV12-4	NA	TRBJ2-3	NA	TGTGCCAGCAGTTTAGCTGAGACAGATACGCAGTATTTT	CASSLAETDTQYF
TRBV7-4	TRBD1	TRBJ2-1	NA	TGTGCCAGCAGCTCGCGGAGGAGGACAGGGGGCGGCCCGAACAACAATGAGCAGTTCTTC	CASSSRRRTGGGPNNNEQFF
TRBV20-1	NA	TRBJ1-2	NA	TGCAGTGCTAGTCCCTCCTCTTCAGGTTCTTATGGCTACACCTTC	CSASPSSSGSYGYTF
TRBV20-1	NA	TRBJ1-1	NA	TGCAGTGCTAACAGCGGGAACACTGAAGCTTTCTTT	CSANSGNTEAFF
TRBV12-3/TRBV12-4	NA	TRBJ1-5	NA	TGTGCCAGCAGTTTTTGGAGTCAGCCCCAGCATTTT	CASSFWSQPQHF